This passage covers 14 T cell receptor beta chains from one sample sequenced in a study of cytomegalovirus exposure and HLA in healthy donors. Sequenced by immunoSEQ multiplex PCR; TCRdb stores in-frame clones only, minus some. The top ten hold roughly 0.99% of the sample, which has over 250,000 clones, about 86% seen once. Sequenced material: PBMCs. The receptors shown here come from a woman younger than 30 in good health and CMV-seronegative.

This clone was detected a few times. This sequence joins TRBV7-9 and TRBJ1-2, with TRBD1 as a possible D gene (6 bases). Germline values: CDR1 SEHNR, CDR2 FQNEAQ (reference sequence). Trimming pared 5 bases from V and 8 bases from J, leaving 18 bases between. The CDR3 is 14 residues long. This CDR3 is CASSTSQGQEGYTF. The CDR3 bases are TGTGCCAGCAGCACGTCACAGGGACAAGAAGGCTACACCTTC.

The DNA of the CDR3 is TGTGCCAGCAAAGACACAGGGAGAGGGGATGGCTACACCTTC. This encodes CASKDTGRGDGYTF. This chain joins TRBV6-5 and TRBJ1-2; tentatively, D is TRBD1 (6 bases). This CDR3 comprises 14 residues. Germline values: CDR1 MNHEY, CDR2 SVGAGI. Trimming removed 7 bases from V and 6 bases from J, with 18 bases in between.

The table lists this clone with a few counts. The rearrangement joins TRBV7-2 to TRBJ2-7; 10 bases line up with TRBD2. The CDR3 has 14 residues. Germline CDR1 is SGHTA and CDR2 is FQGNSA. Unmatched junction bases numbered 2, after V lost 5 bases and J lost 1 base. The CDR3 is CASSLSGGSYEQYF. The CDR3 DNA sequence: TGTGCCAGCAGCCTTAGCGGGGGGTCCTACGAGCAGTACTTC.

This clone was recorded only once. The chain employs TRBV4-1 and TRBJ2-5; 9 bases match TRBD2. V trimming: 4 bases; J trimming: 0 bases; junction bases outside the gene matches: 0. The CDR3 runs 14 residues. CDR1 is MGHRA and CDR2 is YSYEKL in the germline V gene. CDR3 coding DNA: TGCGCCAGCAGCCTAGCGGGAGACCAAGAGACCCAGTACTTC. Amino acid sequence: CASSLAGDQETQYF.

This chain links TRBV20-1 with TRBJ2-1, with no clear D. Trimming took off 3 bases at V and 3 bases at J, with 3 bases between the two ends. CDR3 size: 11 residues. Germline assignment: CDR1 DFQATT and CDR2 SNEGSKA (reference sequence). This chain's CDR3 is CSASGYNEQFF. The CDR3 DNA reads TGCAGTGCTAGCGGCTACAATGAGCAGTTCTTC.

The CDR3 spells CASSVAARESAYEQYF. In nucleotides, the CDR3 is TGTGCCAGCAGCGTAGCTGCGCGGGAGTCGGCCTACGAGCAGTACTTC. The rearrangement links TRBV9 to TRBJ2-7; TRBD2 agrees at 7 bases. V lost 0 bases, J lost 2 bases, and 8 bases stayed unmatched. The CDR3 loop spans 16 amino acids. Looked up from germline, CDR1 is SGDLS and CDR2 is YYNGEE.

The V call is TRBV10-3, the J call TRBJ1-3; D unresolved. The germline gives CDR1 ENHRY, CDR2 SYGVKD. The CDR3 is made up of 14 amino acids. Between the trimmed V and J ends, which lost 10 bases and 0 bases, there was a span of 13 bases. CDR3 in DNA: TGTGCCACAACAGAAATCCTCTCTGGAAACACCATATATTTT. It encodes CATTEILSGNTIYF.

Only one count was recorded for this clone. The rearrangement links TRBV6-5 to TRBJ2-2; TRBD2 aligns across 7 bases. Germline CDR1 and CDR2: MNHEY and SVGAGI. This CDR3 has 14 residues. V gave up 0 bases and J gave up 9 bases; unmatched junction bases: 4. The CDR3 DNA sequence: TGTGCCAGCAGTTACTCGAGGGGAGGGCGGGAGCTGTTTTTT. Amino acids: CASSYSRGGRELFF.

The V gene is TRBV27, the J gene TRBJ2-3; the match to TRBD1 covers 9 bases. The CDR3 contains 16 residues. The V gene end was trimmed by 6 bases and the J gene end by 5 bases; junction bases not matched to a gene: 12. CDR1 is MNHEY and CDR2 is SMNVEV in the germline V gene (reference sequence). Here the CDR3 reads CASRIQRDRVGDTQYF. The CDR3 coding sequence is TGTGCCAGCAGGATCCAAAGGGACAGGGTGGGAGATACGCAGTATTTT.

In its sample, this clone was seen once. The chain is built from TRBV30 and TRBJ1-5; the D gene is possibly TRBD1 (5 bases). Per germline, CDR1 GTSNPN and CDR2 SVGIG (reference sequence). There are 14 residues in the CDR3. V dropped 5 bases and J dropped 0 bases, with 11 bases sitting between them. CDR3 in amino acids: CAWVQRGSNQPQHF. DNA for the CDR3: TGTGCCTGGGTACAAAGGGGTAGCAATCAGCCCCAGCATTTT.

In DNA, the CDR3 is TGCGCCAGCAGCTTGTCCGGGAGTTTCGCAAACTATGGCTACACCTTC. This translates into CASSLSGSFANYGYTF. This sequence joins TRBV5-1 and TRBJ1-2; unclear D gene. Germline loops: CDR1 SGHRS, CDR2 YFSETQ. This CDR3 comprises 16 residues. Trimming removed 1 base at V and 2 bases at J, with 15 bases between.

The rearrangement uses TRBV5-1 and TRBJ2-1; 13 positions match TRBD2. The CDR3 extends over 17 amino acids. V was pared by 3 bases and J by 8 bases, with 11 bases of the junction left unmatched. Germline lookup yields CDR1 SGHRS and CDR2 YFSETQ. CDR3 amino acids: CASSSGTSGTSGDEQFF. The CDR3, as DNA: TGCGCCAGCAGCTCAGGGACTAGCGGGACCTCTGGGGATGAGCAGTTCTTC. The full variable domain, its missing parts supplied by reference TRBV5-1 and TRBJ2-1, is KAGVTQTPRYLIKTRGQQVTLSCSPISGHRSVSWYQQTPGQGLQFLFEYFSETQRNKGNFPGRFSGRQFSNSRSEMNVSTLELGDSALYLCASSSGTSGTSGDEQFFGPGTRLTVL.

V gene TRBV29-1 combines with J gene TRBJ1-1; D perhaps matches TRBD1 (6 bases). Germline V CDR1 and CDR2: SQVTM, ANQGSEA. The CDR3 totals 13 residues. The germline V and J ends were trimmed by 7 bases and 1 base, with 13 bases remaining between them. In DNA form, the CDR3 reads TGCAGCGCGACGGGGGGGCCGAACACTGAAGCTTTCTTT. This encodes CSATGGPNTEAFF.

The chain joins TRBV6-6 to TRBJ2-7; 7 nucleotides agree with TRBD2. The CDR3 runs 15 residues. Germline V lookup: CDR1 MNHNY, CDR2 SVGAGI (reference sequence). The V segment lost 7 bases and the J segment 1 base; nucleotides outside the gene matches: 10. The CDR3: CASMPLAGASYEQYF. CDR3 coding DNA: TGTGCCAGCATGCCCCTGGCGGGAGCGTCCTACGAGCAGTACTTC.